Below, one T cell receptor (beta chain) is given with its context. Its antigen is as yet unknown. The CDR3 has 13 amino acids. Germline V gene lookup returns CDR1 LGHDT and CDR2 YNNKEL (reference sequence). The V end lost 1 base, the J end lost 3 bases, and 7 bases lay between the germline ends. This specimen comes from a study of T-cell memory formation after mild COVID-19. Study observations and caveats: Whereas later expanders leaned CD4+, clones contracting day 15 to 85 showed a balanced CD4/CD8 makeup.

TCRdb reprocessed the 5' RACE reads with MiXCR, giving one entry per CDR3 protein. The table lists about 140,000 distinct CDR3 sequences, roughly 21% of them singletons. This sequence joins TRBV3-1 and TRBJ2-7; D call uncertain. Sequencing was done on a sample of PBMCs or a T cell subset sorted from them (not recorded which). The source is an adult woman who had mild COVID-19 (a few samples of this study predate the infection). Cell type and time point are not known. CDR3: CASSQGLVYEQYF. The CDR3 nucleotides are TGTGCCAGCAGCCAAGGACTTGTCTACGAGCAGTACTTC.